Each of the 28 T cell receptor beta chains below was sequenced from the same sample in a study of blood T cell repertoires in COVID-19. The data were produced by immunoSEQ multiplex PCR, yet TCRdb's version contains in-frame clones alone and is incomplete. The sample has approximately 170,000 clones; about 87% are singletons. The source material was peripheral blood. The receptors stem from an elderly woman with COVID-19, enrolled during active disease.

V and J are TRBV4-2 and TRBJ2-1; 9 nucleotides agree with TRBD2. The V segment lost 0 bases and the J segment 9 bases; nucleotides outside the gene matches: 12. In germline, CDR1 is LGHNA, CDR2 YNFKEQ. This CDR3 is built from 17 residues. The DNA of the CDR3 is TGTGCCAGCAGCCAAGAACCCAGCGGGAGGCTTGCGGGTGAGCAGTTCTTC. This sequence encodes CASSQEPSGRLAGEQFF.

The chain is built from TRBV11-3 and TRBJ2-7, with 8 bases lining up with TRBD1. The germline gives CDR1 SGHNT, CDR2 YENEEA. V lost 8 bases to trimming and J lost 6 bases; unmatched junction nucleotides: 12. The CDR3 covers 14 residues. CDR3 DNA: TGTGCCAGCTCAAGGTCCCAGGGGGCGGTCGAGCAGTACTTC. Protein sequence: CASSRSQGAVEQYF. The full variable domain, with the rest looked up from reference TRBV11-3 and TRBJ2-7, is EAGVVQSPRYKIIEKKQPVAFWCNPISGHNTLYWYLQNLGQGPELLIRYENEEAVDDSQLPKDRFSAERLKGVDSTLKIQPAELGDSAVYLCASSRSQGAVEQYFGPGTRLTVT.

This clone appeared a single time. The V and J genes are TRBV7-2 and TRBJ2-1; TRBD2 might be the D (6 bases). From germline, CDR1 is SGHTA and CDR2 FQGNSA. The CDR3 has 14 residues. Trimming left V 2 bases short and J 2 bases short, with 7 bases between. The CDR3: CASSLSSAYNEQFF. The CDR3 bases are TGTGCCAGCAGCTTATCTAGCGCCTACAATGAGCAGTTCTTC. Variable domain in full (rest from reference TRBV7-2 and TRBJ2-1): GAGVSQSPSNKVTEKGKDVELRCDPISGHTALYWYRQSLGQGLEFLIYFQGNSAPDKSGLPSDRFSAERTGGSVSTLTIQRTQQEDSAVYLCASSLSSAYNEQFFGPGTRLTVL.

This chain connects TRBV7-3 to TRBJ2-1; 7 bases fit TRBD2. Germline V lookup: CDR1 SGHTA, CDR2 FQGTGA. This CDR3 has 13 amino acids. The V segment lost 5 bases and the J segment 5 bases; nucleotides outside the gene matches: 3. The CDR3 DNA sequence: TGTGCCAGCAGCGCAAGCGGGAACAATGAGCAGTTCTTC. Translation gives CASSASGNNEQFF.

The chain combines TRBV19 with TRBJ2-1; 8 bases match TRBD1. The germline gives CDR1 LNHDA, CDR2 SQIVND (reference sequence). Unmatched junction bases numbered 19, after V lost 2 bases and J lost 4 bases. The CDR3 spans 20 residues. The CDR3 region is CASSISADRGRVAVYNEQFF. The DNA for the CDR3 is TGTGCCAGTAGTATATCCGCTGACAGGGGTCGGGTAGCGGTATACAATGAGCAGTTCTTC.

CDR3 residues: CASSLSVGNSYNEQFF. Here the CDR3 DNA reads TGTGCCAGCAGTTTAAGTGTCGGGAACTCCTACAATGAGCAGTTCTTC. V and J are TRBV27 and TRBJ2-1, with D possibly being TRBD2 (5 bases). The CDR3 runs to 16 residues. V lost 2 bases and J 0 bases, leaving 11 bases between the germline ends. Germline loops: CDR1 MNHEY, CDR2 SMNVEV (reference sequence).

This chain connects TRBV10-3 to TRBJ1-4, with TRBD1 matching 9 bases. Germline trimming cut 5 bases from V and 6 bases from J; bases unmatched to any gene: 4. This CDR3 has 14 residues. Per germline, CDR1 ENHRY and CDR2 SYGVKD. CDR3 DNA sequence: TGTGCCATCAGTCCCAGGACAGGGGATGAAAAACTGTTTTTT. Its translation is CAISPRTGDEKLFF.

The rearrangement links TRBV6-5 to TRBJ1-6; 7 nucleotides match TRBD1. The junction had 3 bases not matched to a gene; V was cut back by 0 bases and J by 7 bases. This CDR3 is 15 amino acids long. The germline V gene encodes CDR1 MNHEY and CDR2 SVGAGI. CDR3: CASSYSMDRNSPLHF. As DNA, the CDR3 is TGTGCCAGCAGTTACTCAATGGACAGGAATTCACCCCTCCACTTT.

This chain joins TRBV5-6 and TRBJ2-3, with 13 positions matching TRBD2. The germline V gene has CDR1 SGHDT and CDR2 YYEEEE. The CDR3 contains 18 residues. The trim removed 1 base at V and 3 bases at J, leaving 8 bases unmatched. CDR3 nucleotide sequence: TGTGCCAGCAGCTTGTCAACTAGCGGGAGGGCCTTGACAGATACGCAGTATTTT. It translates to CASSLSTSGRALTDTQYF.

The chain has TRBV7-2 and TRBJ2-6, with 9 positions matching TRBD1. Germline CDR1 reads SGHTA; CDR2 reads FQGNSA. V lost 1 base, J lost 1 base, and 8 bases stayed unmatched. The CDR3 is 19 residues long. The CDR3 reads CASSLVPTGGGSGANVLTF. The DNA of the CDR3 is TGTGCCAGCAGCTTAGTCCCGACAGGGGGGGGTTCTGGGGCCAACGTCCTGACTTTC.

The V and J genes are TRBV19 and TRBJ1-1; tentatively, D is TRBD1 (6 bases). The CDR3 has 15 residues. The germline V and J ends were trimmed by 6 bases and 3 bases, with 17 bases remaining between them. Germline V gene data show CDR1 as LNHDA and CDR2 as SQIVND (reference sequence). The CDR3 here is CASRQNEGEDTEAFF. The CDR3 coding sequence is TGTGCCAGTAGACAGAATGAGGGGGAAGACACTGAAGCTTTCTTT.

V gene TRBV3-1 (or the pseudogene TRBV3-2) combines with J gene TRBJ1-1; D perhaps matches TRBD1 (5 bases). The CDR3 spans 15 residues. CDR1 is LGHDT, CDR2 YNNKEL, per germline (reference sequence). Trimming removed 7 bases at V and 0 bases at J, with 15 bases between. The CDR3 loop reads CASKPQDSLNTEAFF. CDR3 sequence (DNA): TGTGCCAGCAAGCCACAAGACAGCCTGAACACTGAAGCTTTCTTT.

V usage is TRBV5-1 and J usage is TRBJ2-2; D not resolved. The CDR3 has 16 residues. CDR1 is SGHRS and CDR2 is YFSETQ in the germline V gene. The ends were cut back, 3 bases at V and 0 bases at J, with 12 bases in the middle. The DNA for the CDR3 is TGCGCCAGCAGCTCATCGACTCTTGCGAACACCGGGGAGCTGTTTTTT. Protein sequence: CASSSSTLANTGELFF.

This clone was detected a few times. This chain links TRBV7-2 with TRBJ2-5, with 10 bases identical to TRBD2. Germline V lookup: CDR1 SGHTA, CDR2 FQGNSA. This CDR3 is built from 16 residues. With 6 bases clipped from V and 1 base from J, the junction kept 8 bases outside the gene matches. As DNA, the CDR3 is TGTGCCAGCAGGGTATTCGGGACTAGCGCCCAAGAGACCCAGTACTTC. Translated, it gives CASRVFGTSAQETQYF.

This clone was counted a single time. V gene TRBV6-6 combines with J gene TRBJ2-1, with D uncertain. The CDR3 runs 11 residues. V lost 8 bases to trimming and J lost 8 bases, with 10 bases between them. From germline, CDR1 is MNHNY and CDR2 SVGAGI (reference sequence). CDR3 sequence: CASCAVDEQFF. CDR3 bases: TGTGCCAGCTGCGCCGTTGATGAGCAGTTCTTC.

This chain links TRBV28 with TRBJ1-4; TRBD1 matches 9 bases. CDR3 size: 16 residues. CDR1 and CDR2 from the germline V gene are MDHEN and SYDVKM. J gave up 8 bases and V 1 base, and 8 bases lay outside the gene matches. The CDR3 DNA sequence: TGTGCCAGCAGTTTATTTGGGACAGGGATCCGGGAAAAACTGTTTTTT. Protein product: CASSLFGTGIREKLFF.

This clone was detected once. The V gene is TRBV21-1, the J gene TRBJ1-4. TRBV21-1 is noted as a pseudogene. The CDR3 has 16 amino acids. The CDR3 protein is CASILSGVATNEKLFF. The CDR3 bases are TGTGCCAGCATCTTATCGGGGGTTGCAACTAATGAAAAACTGTTTTTT.

This CDR3 is CASSSGLAGTYNEQFF. As DNA, the CDR3 is TGCGCCAGCAGCTCGGGACTAGCGGGGACCTACAATGAGCAGTTCTTC. V is TRBV5-1 and J is TRBJ2-1; 13 nucleotides match TRBD2. Germline loops: CDR1 SGHRS, CDR2 YFSETQ. The length of the CDR3 is 16 residues. With 3 bases clipped from V and 2 bases from J, the junction kept 2 bases outside the gene matches.

The chain couples TRBV5-1 to TRBJ2-1; D is perhaps TRBD1 (5 bases). In germline, CDR1 is SGHRS, CDR2 YFSETQ. The CDR3 is made up of 16 amino acids. V was pared by 2 bases and J by 1 base, with 13 bases between. In nucleotides, the CDR3 is TGCGCCAGCAGCTTAGGGGTCTTCCCTTCCTACAATGAGCAGTTCTTC. Encoded protein: CASSLGVFPSYNEQFF.

The rearrangement links TRBV6-5 to TRBJ1-1; no firm D call. From germline, CDR1 is MNHEY and CDR2 SVGAGI. The CDR3 is 12 amino acids. V was cut by 10 bases and J by 1 base, with 10 bases left in between. For the CDR3, the DNA is TGTGCCACAACTCGGGGGAACACTGAAGCTTTCTTT. Protein product: CATTRGNTEAFF.

This clone was seen just once. CDR3 loop: CASSPSGGGNQPQHF. In nucleotides, the CDR3 is TGTGCCAGCAGCCCATCGGGGGGAGGTAATCAGCCCCAGCATTTT. This chain links TRBV28 with TRBJ1-5, with D perhaps matching TRBD1 (5 bases). Germline V lookup: CDR1 MDHEN, CDR2 SYDVKM. V was shortened by 6 bases and J by 4 bases, with 16 bases between the two germline ends. CDR3 length: 15 residues.

The V gene is TRBV19, the J gene TRBJ1-5, with D possibly TRBD1 on 6 matching bases. The V gene's germline CDR1 is LNHDA and CDR2 SQIVND (reference sequence). The CDR3 contains 14 residues. With 7 bases removed from V and 0 bases from J, the gap between germline ends came to 10 bases. In nucleotides, the CDR3 is TGTGCCAGTAATCCAGGGGTTAGCAATCAGCCCCAGCATTTT. This gives the protein CASNPGVSNQPQHF.

This clone was seen a handful of times. This chain joins TRBV20-1 and TRBJ1-4; no reliable D call. Germline values: CDR1 DFQATT, CDR2 SNEGSKA (reference sequence). This CDR3 contains 14 residues. V dropped 3 bases and J dropped 0 bases, with 8 bases sitting between them. The CDR3 DNA reads TGCAGTGCTAGTCTCCGAGCAACTAATGAAAAACTGTTTTTT. This gives the protein CSASLRATNEKLFF.

V usage is TRBV29-1 and J usage is TRBJ2-1, with TRBD2 matching 10 bases. The CDR3 has 14 residues. After removal of 4 bases from V and 7 bases from J, the junction contained 7 bases not matched to a gene. The germline V gene encodes CDR1 SQVTM and CDR2 ANQGSEA. CDR3 nucleotide sequence: TGCAGCGTTGTGACGACTAGCGGGCCAAATGAGCAGTTCTTC. Amino acids: CSVVTTSGPNEQFF.

V and J are TRBV28 and TRBJ2-7, with a tentative D call TRBD2 (6 bases). The V gene lost 5 bases and the J gene lost 5 bases, with 16 bases spanning the gap. The CDR3 extends over 14 amino acids. The V gene's germline CDR1 is MDHEN and CDR2 SYDVKM. This CDR3 reads CASSPRDFGHEQYF. CDR3 nucleotides: TGTGCCAGCAGTCCTAGGGACTTTGGCCACGAGCAGTACTTC.

The gene calls are TRBV4-2 and TRBJ2-3, with TRBD2 as a possible D gene (7 bases). Germline CDR1 LGHNA, CDR2 YNFKEQ. The germline V and J ends were trimmed by 5 bases and 6 bases, with 21 bases remaining between them. The CDR3 contains 16 residues. CDR3 sequence (DNA): TGTGCCAGCAGCTTCAGGGATTCAGGGGAGGGGGATACGCAGTATTTT. Translation: CASSFRDSGEGDTQYF.

This clone was counted a single time. The chain has TRBV7-3 and TRBJ1-1, with a weak D call TRBD1 (5 bases). Per the germline V gene, CDR1 is SGHTA and CDR2 is FQGTGA. Trimming stripped 3 bases from V and 0 bases from J, with 17 bases between. This CDR3 contains 17 residues. The CDR3 protein is CASSLGPPFAMNTEAFF. Written as DNA, the CDR3 is TGTGCCAGCAGCTTGGGGCCCCCTTTCGCCATGAACACTGAAGCTTTCTTT.

The J gene is TRBJ1-2, the V gene TRBV7-2, with TRBD1 matching over 7 bases. From germline, CDR1 is SGHTA and CDR2 FQGNSA. The CDR3 extends over 14 amino acids. With V trimmed by 5 bases and J by 3 bases, 6 bases remained unmatched. The CDR3 loop is CASSPGGGDYGYTF. The CDR3 DNA follows: TGTGCCAGCAGCCCGGGAGGGGGCGACTATGGCTACACCTTC.